This TCR beta chain was sequenced in a study of regulatory and conventional T cells in RAG deficiency. The protocol was immunoSEQ multiplex PCR, while the TCRdb copy is restricted to in-frame clones and leaves out a portion. The sample lists around 280 clones; under 35% were seen once. A note on this clone: The junction departs from germline at one end; a sequencing error may be responsible.

The V gene's germline CDR1 is SSHAT and CDR2 FNYEAQ (reference sequence). The CDR3 extends over 15 amino acids. The rearrangement uses TRBV7-7 and TRBJ1-4; weak D call: TRBD1 (5 bases). The receptor comes from a human donor with RAG deficiency presenting as severe combined immunodeficiency. The material sequenced was CD8+ T cells sorted from blood. Written as DNA, the CDR3 is TGTGCTAGCAGCCCGAGTTCGGGGCAGAATGAAAAACTGTTTTTT. Translation gives CASSPSSGQNEKLFF. The variable domain in full, completed from reference TRBV7-7 and TRBJ1-4, reads GAGVSQSPRYKVTKRGQDVTLRCDPISSHATLYWYQQALGQGPEFLTYFNYEAQPDKSGLPSDRFSAERPEGSISTLTIQRTEQRDSAMYRCASSPSSGQNEKLFFGSGTQLSVL.